Presented here are 10 T cell receptor beta chains from one specimen sequenced in a study of T-cell reconstitution after alpha-beta-depleted transplantation in children. Unique molecular identifiers were incorporated when the TCRbeta library was constructed. MiXCR, applied by TCRdb to the PCR reads, yields one record per CDR3 protein. Of some 290,000 distinct CDR3 sequences in the sample, more than 20% were seen once. The sample here was PBMCs, mostly from graft donor cells, taken 180 days after TCRalphabeta/CD19-depleted stem cell transplant. The receptors were gathered from a male patient aged 10-17 years who had a stem cell transplant for acute lymphoblastic leukemia, so the T cells may come from the graft donor.

V and J are TRBV12-3 or TRBV12-4 and TRBJ1-4, with TRBD1 as a possible D gene (5 bases). The CDR3 loop spans 14 amino acids. V lost 6 bases to trimming and J lost 7 bases, with 15 bases between them. The CDR3 loop is CASRRGNRGEKLFF. For the CDR3, the DNA is TGTGCCAGCAGAAGGGGAAATCGGGGTGAAAAACTGTTTTTT.

About this clonotype: One junction end disagrees with the germline gene, perhaps due to a read error. This chain connects TRBV3-1 to TRBJ2-7; a weak D match, TRBD1 (5 bases). This CDR3 comprises 15 residues. Germline CDR1 LGHDT, CDR2 YNNKEL (reference sequence). CDR3 amino acids: CACSQRSRVTYEQYF. The CDR3 DNA sequence: TGTGCCTGCAGCCAGAGGTCCAGGGTCACCTACGAGCAGTACTTC.

The chain links TRBV9 to TRBJ2-1, with 9 bases fitting TRBD2. With 0 bases clipped from V and 4 bases from J, the junction kept 2 bases outside the gene matches. The CDR3 contains 15 residues. Looked up from germline, CDR1 is SGDLS and CDR2 is YYNGEE. This CDR3 reads CASSVGTSVYNEQFF. The CDR3 DNA is TGTGCCAGCAGCGTAGGGACTAGCGTATACAATGAGCAGTTCTTC.

The J gene is TRBJ1-2, the V gene TRBV29-1; D gene unclear. The CDR3 has 13 amino acids. Trimming removed 5 bases at V and 4 bases at J, with 14 bases between. The V gene's germline CDR1 is SQVTM and CDR2 ANQGSEA. The CDR3 coding sequence is TGCAGCGTTAGGTCGGGGTTGGGCTATGGCTACACCTTC. Translated, it gives CSVRSGLGYGYTF.

The rearrangement links TRBV28 to TRBJ2-7; D gene ambiguous. V was trimmed by 10 bases and J by 6 bases, leaving 16 bases between them. Germline CDR1 and CDR2: MDHEN and SYDVKM. The CDR3 extends over 12 amino acids. The CDR3 DNA is TGTGCCACCTCCCCAAAAGGAGTCGAGCAGTACTTC. Amino acid sequence: CATSPKGVEQYF.

The chain recombines TRBV4-2 with TRBJ2-7, with D unclear. V lost 0 bases to trimming and J lost 1 base, with 16 bases between them. There are 17 residues in the CDR3. The germline CDR1 and CDR2 sequences are LGHNA and YNFKEQ. The CDR3 reads CASSQERIDSQSYEQYF. In nucleotides, the CDR3 is TGTGCCAGCAGCCAAGAGCGTATCGACTCTCAGTCCTACGAGCAGTACTTC.

This clonotype was seen a handful of times. The rearrangement uses TRBV5-1 and TRBJ2-2, with 9 bases matching TRBD2. V shed 0 bases and J 2 bases; nucleotides not matched to a gene: 2. This CDR3 is built from 16 residues. The germline V gene has CDR1 SGHRS and CDR2 YFSETQ. The DNA for the CDR3 is TGCGCCAGCAGCTTGGTTAGCGGGAGCAACACCGGGGAGCTGTTTTTT. Amino acid sequence: CASSLVSGSNTGELFF.

This clonotype was seen a few times. Here the CDR3 reads CSARHRDRAYEQYF. CDR3 bases: TGCAGTGCTAGGCATAGGGACAGGGCCTACGAGCAGTACTTC. V and J are TRBV20-1 and TRBJ2-7, with 9 bases identical to TRBD1. Germline values: CDR1 DFQATT, CDR2 SNEGSKA (reference sequence). The CDR3 consists of 14 residues. J was trimmed by 2 bases and V by 3 bases; bases with no gene match: 5.

There are a few counts of this clonotype. This rearrangement joins TRBV5-1 to TRBJ2-5, with 7 bases lining up with TRBD1. This CDR3 spans 15 amino acids. Germline CDR1 and CDR2: SGHRS and YFSETQ. The V and J ends lost 3 bases and 5 bases, in that order; junction bases with no gene match: 10. CDR3 sequence reads: CASSSGPGRGETQYF. In nucleotides, the CDR3 is TGCGCCAGCAGCTCCGGCCCGGGCAGGGGGGAGACCCAGTACTTC.

There are a few counts of this clonotype. This chain links TRBV27 with TRBJ2-7; 8 bases are a match to TRBD1. CDR3 size: 16 residues. Per the germline V gene, CDR1 is MNHEY and CDR2 is SMNVEV (reference sequence). Trimming took 5 bases from V and 1 from J; bases not matched to a gene: 10. CDR3 DNA: TGTGCCAGCAGTCTCTCTCTTGGGACAGGTTCCTACGAGCAGTACTTC. This codes for CASSLSLGTGSYEQYF.